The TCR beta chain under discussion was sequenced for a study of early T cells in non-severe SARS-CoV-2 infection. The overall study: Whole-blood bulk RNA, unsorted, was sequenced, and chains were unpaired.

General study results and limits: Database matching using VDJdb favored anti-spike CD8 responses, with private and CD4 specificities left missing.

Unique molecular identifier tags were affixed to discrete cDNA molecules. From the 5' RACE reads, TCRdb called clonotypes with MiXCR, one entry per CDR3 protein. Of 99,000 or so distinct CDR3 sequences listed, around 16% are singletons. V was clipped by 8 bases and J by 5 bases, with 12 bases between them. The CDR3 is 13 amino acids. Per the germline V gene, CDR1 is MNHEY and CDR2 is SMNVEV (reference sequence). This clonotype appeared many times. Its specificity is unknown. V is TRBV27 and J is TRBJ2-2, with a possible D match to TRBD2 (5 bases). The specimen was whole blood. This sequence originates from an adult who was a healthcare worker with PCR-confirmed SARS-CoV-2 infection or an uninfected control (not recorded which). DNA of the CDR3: TGTGCCAGCGAATTACGGGGAACCGGGGAGCTGTTTTTT. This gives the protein CASELRGTGELFF.